The 17 T cell receptor beta chains listed next were all sequenced from one sample in a study of T cells in narcolepsy (dated by TCRdb to 2016 to 2019). Preparation of the library involved the immunoSEQ multiplex PCR assay. TCRdb's version of the immuneACCESS table is confined to in-frame rearrangements and falls short of the full clone set. An unresolved V gene accounts for under half of the shortfall where checked; the remainder is of unknown origin. Present in this sample are tens of thousands of clones, roughly 87% of which were seen just once. The ten largest account for approximately 0.66% of the sample. Material: memory (CD45RA-) CD4+ T cells from blood. The sample's cell subset or site, from its label and the paper: memory T cells sorted ex vivo from peripheral blood. The receptors shown here come from a human donor in good health.

This chain joins TRBV9 and TRBJ1-3; D call uncertain. Germline CDR1 SGDLS, CDR2 YYNGEE. The CDR3 is 16 residues long. Trimming removed 4 bases at V and 0 bases at J, with 14 bases between. The CDR3 spells CASSSGPRTSGNTIYF. The CDR3 nucleotides are TGTGCCAGCAGCTCAGGACCCCGGACCTCTGGAAACACCATATATTTT.

The chain recombines TRBV5-4 with TRBJ2-7; no clear D. Germline CDR1 and CDR2: SGHNT and YYREEE (reference sequence). V lost 0 bases, J lost 3 bases, and 4 bases lay in between. The CDR3 is 12 amino acids. The CDR3 DNA reads as TGTGCCAGCAGCTTGGACCTCTACGAGCAGTACTTC. It translates to CASSLDLYEQYF.

The V gene is TRBV9, the J gene TRBJ2-3, with TRBD2 matching over 11 bases. The germline V gene encodes CDR1 SGDLS and CDR2 YYNGEE. Trimming removed 0 bases from V and 5 bases from J; junction bases left unmatched: 8. The CDR3 has 17 amino acids. The CDR3 nucleotides are TGTGCCAGCAGCGTAGACGCTAGCGGGGGGCAAGGAGATACGCAGTATTTT. Protein: CASSVDASGGQGDTQYF.

This clone came up once. This chain connects TRBV5-1 to TRBJ2-2; 7 positions agree with TRBD1. After removal of 3 bases from V and 0 bases from J, the junction contained 2 bases not matched to a gene. Germline CDR1 is SGHRS and CDR2 is YFSETQ. The CDR3 runs 15 residues. In DNA form, the CDR3 reads TGCGCCAGCAGCTCGGACAGGACGAACACCGGGGAGCTGTTTTTT. It is translated as CASSSDRTNTGELFF.

The CDR3 loop reads CASTPAGGSGPPLHF. In DNA form, the CDR3 reads TGTGCCAGCACCCCCGCAGGTGGGTCGGGGCCACCCCTCCACTTT. The chain couples TRBV28 to TRBJ1-6, with D maybe TRBD1 (5 bases). The germline gives CDR1 MDHEN, CDR2 SYDVKM. This CDR3 is built from 15 residues. With 7 bases removed from V and 11 bases from J, the gap between germline ends came to 21 bases.

The rearrangement joins TRBV6-5 to TRBJ1-5; 7 positions agree with TRBD1. The CDR3 consists of 14 residues. The J segment lost 5 bases and the V segment lost 4 bases, leaving 5 bases of the junction unmatched. Germline loops: CDR1 MNHEY, CDR2 SVGAGI. The CDR3 DNA follows: TGTGCCAGCAGTTCGAGGGGGCTGGATCAGCCCCAGCATTTT. It yields the protein CASSSRGLDQPQHF.

The chain uses TRBV28 and TRBJ2-7; D perhaps matches TRBD2 (7 bases). From germline, CDR1 is MDHEN and CDR2 SYDVKM. The CDR3 has 13 residues. V gave up 8 bases and J gave up 7 bases, with 18 bases separating them. CDR3 in DNA: TGTGCCAGCCGCGACGGGGGGCTGACTGAGCAGTACTTC. Its translation: CASRDGGLTEQYF.

The chain is built from TRBV5-6 and TRBJ2-7, with 8 positions matching TRBD2. Germline V lookup: CDR1 SGHDT, CDR2 YYEEEE. The CDR3 covers 13 residues. This CDR3 reads CASSLPSGGTKDV. CDR3 coding DNA: TGTGCCAGCAGCTTGCCCAGCGGGGGCACCAAGGACGTC.

The V call is TRBV9, the J call TRBJ1-2, with D perhaps matching TRBD1 (6 bases). The CDR3 is 15 amino acids. Trimming took 0 bases from V and 8 from J, leaving 17 bases between them. Germline CDR1 SGDLS, CDR2 YYNGEE. The CDR3 bases are TGTGCCAGCAGCGTAGATATAGGCTGGGGGCAAGGCTACACCTTC. Translation gives CASSVDIGWGQGYTF. The full variable domain, its missing parts supplied by reference TRBV9 and TRBJ1-2, is DSGVTQTPKHLITATGQRVTLRCSPRSGDLSVYWYQQSLDQGLQFLIQYYNGEERAKGNILERFSAQQFPDLHSELNLSSLELGDSALYFCASSVDIGWGQGYTFGSGTRLTVV.

DNA for the CDR3: TGTGCCAGCAGCCCCAACCCCGGACAGGGGTTAAGTTCACCCCTCCACTTT. The encoded protein is CASSPNPGQGLSSPLHF. The chain couples TRBV11-2 to TRBJ1-6; 9 nucleotides agree with TRBD1. Germline lookup yields CDR1 SGHAT and CDR2 FQNNGV. The junction had 14 bases not matched to a gene; V was cut back by 5 bases and J by 9 bases. The CDR3 has 17 amino acids.

The J gene is TRBJ2-3, the V gene TRBV5-6; 8 nucleotides match TRBD1. The germline gives CDR1 SGHDT, CDR2 YYEEEE. CDR3 length: 15 residues. V was pared by 5 bases and J by 2 bases, with 7 bases of the junction left unmatched. CDR3: CASSSRTGPTDTQYF. CDR3 bases: TGTGCCAGCAGTTCCCGGACAGGGCCCACAGATACGCAGTATTTT.

The chain uses TRBV6-5 and TRBJ1-1; 7 bases fit TRBD1. The junction had 1 base not matched to a gene; V was cut back by 3 bases and J by 0 bases. The CDR3 consists of 14 residues. CDR1 MNHEY and CDR2 SVGAGI come from the germline V gene. DNA of the CDR3: TGTGCCAGCAGTTATGGACAGGTGAACACTGAAGCTTTCTTT. This codes for CASSYGQVNTEAFF.

The V call is TRBV19, the J call TRBJ1-2, with 8 bases lining up with TRBD1. Germline CDR1 is LNHDA and CDR2 is SQIVND (reference sequence). With V trimmed by 3 bases and J by 7 bases, 10 bases remained unmatched. The CDR3 is 15 residues long. CDR3 residues: CASSILKDRVSGYTF. The CDR3, as DNA: TGTGCCAGTAGTATTCTAAAGGACAGGGTGTCTGGCTACACCTTC.

The genes are TRBV6-1 and TRBJ2-7, with D perhaps given as TRBD1 or TRBD2 (5 bases each). Germline V gene lookup returns CDR1 MNHNS and CDR2 SASEGT. This CDR3 has 13 residues. The ends were cut back, 5 bases at V and 2 bases at J, with 10 bases in the middle. The CDR3 reads CASSRGAAYEQYV. The CDR3 DNA is TGTGCCAGCAGTCGAGGGGCGGCCTACGAGCAGTACGTC.

The sample holds a few counts of this clone. The gene calls are TRBV28 and TRBJ2-7; D is ambiguous. The germline V and J ends were trimmed by 3 bases and 1 base, with 13 bases remaining between them. CDR3 length: 15 residues. In germline, CDR1 is MDHEN, CDR2 SYDVKM. The CDR3 coding sequence is TGTGCCAGCAGTTTTGTAAGCGATGGGTCCTACGAGCAGTACTTC. It translates to CASSFVSDGSYEQYF.

The chain has TRBV9 and TRBJ2-5; D is unclear. The germline CDR1 and CDR2 sequences are SGDLS and YYNGEE. Trimming left V 3 bases short and J 3 bases short, with 3 bases between. The CDR3 sequence is 11 residues long. CDR3 sequence reads: CASSAEETQYF. CDR3 nucleotides: TGTGCCAGCAGCGCCGAAGAGACCCAGTACTTC. Full variable domain (rest looked up from reference TRBV9 and TRBJ2-5): DSGVTQTPKHLITATGQRVTLRCSPRSGDLSVYWYQQSLDQGLQFLIQYYNGEERAKGNILERFSAQQFPDLHSELNLSSLELGDSALYFCASSAEETQYFGPGTRLLVL.

The rearrangement joins TRBV6-5 to TRBJ1-2, with D unresolved. Trimming pared 2 bases from V and 8 bases from J, leaving 9 bases between. Germline values: CDR1 MNHEY, CDR2 SVGAGI. This CDR3 is 12 amino acids long. The CDR3 region is CASSYKGEGYTF. The CDR3 nucleotides read TGTGCCAGCAGTTACAAGGGAGAGGGCTACACCTTC.